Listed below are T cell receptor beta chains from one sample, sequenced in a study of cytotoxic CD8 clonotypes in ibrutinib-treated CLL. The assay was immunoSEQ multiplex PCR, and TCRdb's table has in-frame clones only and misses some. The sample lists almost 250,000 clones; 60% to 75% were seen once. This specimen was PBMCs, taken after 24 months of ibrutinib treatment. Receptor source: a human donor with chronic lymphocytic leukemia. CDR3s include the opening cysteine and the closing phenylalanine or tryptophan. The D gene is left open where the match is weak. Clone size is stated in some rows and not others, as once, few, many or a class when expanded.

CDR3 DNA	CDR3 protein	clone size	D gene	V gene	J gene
TGTGCCTGGAGTTTAACCGGGACAGCCATAGATACGCAGTATTTT	CAWSLTGTAIDTQYF	.	TRBD1	TRBV30	TRBJ2-3
TGTGCCAGCAGTTACTCTTTGTGGTTGAATGAGCAGTTCTTC	CASSYSLWLNEQFF	.	.	TRBV6-5	TRBJ2-1
TGCGCCAGCAGCAGGACAGGGGAGCTGTTTTTT	CASSRTGELFF	.	.	TRBV5-1	TRBJ2-2
TGCGCCAGCAGCCAAGACGGGACAGGGGGTCGCGAGCAGTACTTC	CASSQDGTGGREQYF	.	TRBD1	TRBV4-3	TRBJ2-7
TGTGCCTGGAGTCCGGGACAGCCTTACGAGCAGTACTTC	CAWSPGQPYEQYF	few	TRBD1	TRBV30	TRBJ2-7
TGCGCCAGCAGCTTTCTTCGGCTAAACAATGAGCAGTTCTTC	CASSFLRLNNEQFF	.	.	TRBV5-1	TRBJ2-1
TGTGCCAGCAGCCAGGACGGGTCTAGCACAGATACGCAGTATTTT	CASSQDGSSTDTQYF	.	.	TRBV7-8	TRBJ2-3
TGCAGCGCCTTACCTACTGACACAGATACGCAGTATTTT	CSALPTDTDTQYF	.	.	TRBV29-1	TRBJ2-3
TGTGCCAGCAGTTTATCGGGTCGCGCCTACGAGCAGTACTTC	CASSLSGRAYEQYF	.	.	TRBV28	TRBJ2-7
TGTGCCAGCTCACCACTTAGAAACGAAAAACTGTTTTTT	CASSPLRNEKLFF	once	.	TRBV18	TRBJ1-4
TGTGCCAGCAGTTACTCTAATCACCCACCTAGAGAGCAGTACTTC	CASSYSNHPPREQYF	.	.	TRBV6-5	TRBJ2-7
TGTGCCAGCAGCTTAGTCGGACTAGCAGGTGTGCAGTACTTC	CASSLVGLAGVQYF	.	TRBD2	TRBV7-2	TRBJ2-7
TGCAGCGTTGAGCTGGGGTCCGGGGAGCTGTTTTTT	CSVELGSGELFF	.	.	TRBV29-1	TRBJ2-2
TGTGCCTGGAAAGGCCAACTAGCGGGGGGCAGGAATGAGCAGTTCTTC	CAWKGQLAGGRNEQFF	.	TRBD2	TRBV30	TRBJ2-1
TGTGCCAGCAGCTTAGCCCTAGCGAGGTACGAGCAGTACTTC	CASSLALARYEQYF	few	.	TRBV7-9	TRBJ2-7
TGTGCCAGCAGTCGCAAAGGGACAGGGGGCTTTCAGCCCCAGCATTTT	CASSRKGTGGFQPQHF	.	TRBD1	TRBV28	TRBJ1-5
TGTGCCAGCAGTTATGGCGTAAACGAGCAGTACTTC	CASSYGVNEQYF	.	.	TRBV6-5	TRBJ2-7
TGCGCCAGCAGCCAACGGGGAGGGGTAGGGGAACGCACAGATACGCAGTATTTT	CASSQRGGVGERTDTQYF	few	TRBD2	TRBV4-1	TRBJ2-3
TGTGCCAGCTCACCAGCAATACAGGGAGTAGGTGGGGCCAACGTCCTGACTTTC	CASSPAIQGVGGANVLTF	.	.	TRBV18	TRBJ2-6
TGTGCCAGCAGCTTGGAGGCCGGCACAGATACGCAGTATTTT	CASSLEAGTDTQYF	.	.	TRBV5-8	TRBJ2-3
TGTGCCAGCAGTTTATACAACAGGAGGACTGGGGCCAACGTCCTGACTTTC	CASSLYNRRTGANVLTF	.	.	TRBV27	TRBJ2-6
TGTGCCAGCAGCCCCACTCGGAATGAGCAGTTCTTC	CASSPTRNEQFF	.	.	TRBV7-2	TRBJ2-1
TGTGCCAGCAGTCCGGGACAGAACACCGGGGAGCTGTTTTTT	CASSPGQNTGELFF	.	.	TRBV2	TRBJ2-2
TGTGCCAGTAGGACTAGCGGGAGTTACAATGAGCAGTTCTTC	CASRTSGSYNEQFF	few	TRBD2	TRBV19	TRBJ2-1
TGTGCCAGCAGTTTACGCTCCGGGACAGGGGGCACTGAAGCTTTCTTT	CASSLRSGTGGTEAFF	.	TRBD1	TRBV28	TRBJ1-1
TGTGCCAGCTTCTCAGAAGGGGGCAACTATGGCTACACCTTC	CASFSEGGNYGYTF	.	TRBD1	TRBV18	TRBJ1-2